This passage covers 11 T cell receptor beta chains from one sample sequenced in a study of Tregs in tolerant kidney transplant recipients. Some clones are missing from TCRdb's copy, which holds only in-frame ones; the method was immunoSEQ multiplex PCR. The sample lists under 80,000 clones, roughly 88% occurring once. The source material was Tregs from blood, sampled before the transplant. These receptor sequences come from a human donor who received a combined kidney and bone marrow transplant.

This chain links TRBV7-9 with TRBJ1-2; TRBD1 matches at 7 bases. Trimming cost V 9 bases and J 3 bases; bases outside gene matches: 1. The CDR3 loop spans 11 amino acids. The germline V gene has CDR1 SEHNR and CDR2 FQNEAQ (reference sequence). The CDR3 bases are TGTGCCAGTCAGGGGGACTATGGCTACACCTTC. Protein product: CASQGDYGYTF. Together with reference TRBV7-9 and TRBJ1-2, the CDR3 gives the full variable domain: DTGVSQNPRHKITKRGQNVTFRCDPISEHNRLYWYRQTLGQGPEFLTYFQNEAQLEKSRLLSDRFSAERPKGSFSTLEIQRTEQGDSAMYLCASQGDYGYTFGSGTRLTVV.

Judged by abundance, this clone is medium-sized (0.01 to 0.1%). The chain recombines TRBV7-9 with TRBJ2-3; D not resolved. This CDR3 region has 13 residues. The V gene lost 5 bases and the J gene lost 2 bases, with 8 bases spanning the gap. CDR1 and CDR2 (germline): SEHNR, FQNEAQ (reference sequence). Here the CDR3 DNA reads TGTGCCAGCAGCAGACTTTACACAGATACGCAGTATTTT. It yields the protein CASSRLYTDTQYF.

The gene calls are TRBV6-5 and TRBJ1-2; weak D call: TRBD1 (5 bases). In germline, CDR1 is MNHEY, CDR2 SVGAGI. Trimming left V 6 bases short and J 7 bases short, with 18 bases between. The CDR3 has 14 amino acids. The CDR3 DNA reads as TGTGCCAGCAGCCCTCGGCGGGACGCAGGTGGCTACACCTTC. Translation gives CASSPRRDAGGYTF.

CDR3 in amino acids: CASSFGREGDTQYF. DNA for the CDR3: TGTGCCAGCAGCTTCGGGAGGGAGGGAGATACGCAGTATTTT. The rearrangement uses TRBV5-4 and TRBJ2-3, with 8 bases aligning to TRBD2. The CDR3 length is 14 residues. The V and J ends lost 2 bases and 5 bases, in that order; junction bases with no gene match: 4. Germline CDR1 and CDR2: SGHNT and YYREEE (reference sequence).

The V call is TRBV7-8, the J call TRBJ2-1; 10 nucleotides match TRBD1. The V and J ends lost 7 bases and 4 bases, in that order; junction bases with no gene match: 4. Looked up from germline, CDR1 is SGHVS and CDR2 is FQNEAQ. The CDR3 extends over 14 amino acids. Written as DNA, the CDR3 is TGTGCCAGCACCCCGGGACAGGGGTACAATGAGCAGTTCTTC. Translation: CASTPGQGYNEQFF.

This chain connects TRBV5-6 to TRBJ1-6; unclear D gene. CDR1 SGHDT and CDR2 YYEEEE come from the germline V gene. The CDR3 runs 13 residues. V shed 1 base and J shed 5 bases, with 4 bases lying between them. CDR3 nucleotide sequence: TGTGCCAGCAGCTTGAAGAATAATTCACCCCTCCACTTT. This translates into CASSLKNNSPLHF. The full variable domain, in which reference TRBV5-6 and TRBJ1-6 provide the parts outside the CDR3, is DAGVTQSPTHLIKTRGQQVTLRCSPKSGHDTVSWYQQALGQGPQFIFQYYEEEERQRGNFPDRFSGHQFPNYSSELNVNALLLGDSALYLCASSLKNNSPLHFGNGTRLTVT.

This clone has just a few counts. V gene TRBV10-1 combines with J gene TRBJ2-1, with TRBD1 identical over 9 bases. The ends lost 10 bases at V and 8 bases at J; junction bases unmatched: 6. The CDR3 has 12 residues. Germline V gene lookup returns CDR1 WNHNN and CDR2 SYGVQD (reference sequence). DNA for the CDR3: TGCGCCACACAGGGGGCGAGGTATGAGCAGTTCTTC. Translated: CATQGARYEQFF.

V gene TRBV7-2 combines with J gene TRBJ2-1; 7 positions agree with TRBD1. The germline gives CDR1 SGHTA, CDR2 FQGNSA. Trimming took 4 bases from V and 4 from J; bases not matched to a gene: 7. The CDR3 runs to 15 residues. Here the CDR3 reads CASSSGQPGYNEQFF. DNA of the CDR3: TGTGCCAGCAGCTCGGGACAGCCTGGTTACAATGAGCAGTTCTTC. Full variable domain (rest looked up from reference TRBV7-2 and TRBJ2-1): GAGVSQSPSNKVTEKGKDVELRCDPISGHTALYWYRQSLGQGLEFLIYFQGNSAPDKSGLPSDRFSAERTGGSVSTLTIQRTQQEDSAVYLCASSSGQPGYNEQFFGPGTRLTVL.

The J gene is TRBJ1-1, the V gene TRBV6-5, with a possible D match to TRBD1 (5 bases). There are 15 residues in the CDR3. Germline assignment: CDR1 MNHEY and CDR2 SVGAGI. The V end was cut by 0 bases, the J end by 3 bases, with 11 bases between. In DNA, the CDR3 is TGTGCCAGCAGTTACTCGCTGGGGACCGACACTGAAGCTTTCTTT. Its protein product is CASSYSLGTDTEAFF.

This sequence joins TRBV7-2 and TRBJ2-7; possibly TRBD1 for D (6 bases). This CDR3 contains 15 residues. Deletions cut 1 base from V and 3 bases from J, with 13 bases between. Germline V CDR1 and CDR2: SGHTA, FQGNSA. DNA of the CDR3: TGTGCCAGCAGCTTAGAGGGGGTTCCCAACTACGAGCAGTACTTC. Protein product: CASSLEGVPNYEQYF.

This clone showed up just a few times. V is TRBV7-2 and J is TRBJ2-7, with TRBD1 matching over 8 bases. Germline V CDR1 and CDR2: SGHTA, FQGNSA. V lost 4 bases, J lost 3 bases, and 17 bases stayed unmatched. The length of the CDR3 is 18 residues. For the CDR3, the DNA is TGTGCCAGCAGCTCTCCTAGTCGGGGCAGGGGGCATTACTACGAGCAGTACTTC. It codes for CASSSPSRGRGHYYEQYF.